This TCR beta chain was identified during a study of blood T cell repertoires in COVID-19. Assay: immunoSEQ multiplex PCR; the TCRdb copy retains only in-frame clones and omits some. The sample contains around 40,000 clones, roughly 78% of which appear only once. Only one count was recorded for this clone. In germline, CDR1 is MNHEY, CDR2 SVGAGI. With 0 bases clipped from V and 8 bases from J, the junction kept 11 bases outside the gene matches. This CDR3 contains 16 residues. The source of this sequence is an elderly man with active or convalescent COVID-19. The chain links TRBV6-5 to TRBJ2-7, with TRBD2 identical over 9 bases. Sequencing was done on a sample of peripheral blood. Here the CDR3 DNA reads TGTGCCAGCAGTTACTCGCGTAGCGGGAGTTCCATGAAGCAGTACTTC. The encoded protein is CASSYSRSGSSMKQYF.